The present T cell receptor (beta chain) was sequenced within a study of blood T cell repertoires in COVID-19. As processed by the authors: Amplified reference gene primers provided the basis for estimating nucleated cell counts. Clones were sequenced by immunoSEQ multiplex PCR, and TCRdb holds only the in-frame ones, with some missing. V, J and clone size reflect that table, while D and trimming were determined from the DNA. The profile covers 65,000 to 95,000 clones, with 78% appearing a single time and approximately 16% taken by the ten largest. V lost 5 bases to trimming and J lost 2 bases; unmatched junction nucleotides: 10. This CDR3 contains 16 residues. Germline V lookup: CDR1 MGHDK, CDR2 SYGVNS.

The sequencing sample was made of peripheral blood. The chain carries TRBV25-1 and TRBJ2-7; TRBD1 matches at 9 bases. This receptor was taken from a human donor in a cohort sampled during active COVID-19. The CDR3 DNA reads TGTGCCAGCAGTCCCATAAAGGGGGACAGGGCCTACGAGCAGTACTTC. Translated, it gives CASSPIKGDRAYEQYF.